A selection of T cell receptor beta chains follows, all from one sample in a study of beta chain features in type 1 diabetes. The assay was immunoSEQ multiplex PCR, and TCRdb's table has in-frame clones only and misses some. This sample yields some 230,000 clones, of which around 10% are seen a single time; 0.03% to 0.035% belongs to the top ten. The source material was naive CD4+ T cells from blood. All receptors come from a woman aged 18-29 years in good health. The CDR3 runs from the conserved cysteine through the conserved F or W. Each record gives: clone size, V gene, D gene, J gene, CDR3 DNA, CDR3 protein. A D gene is named only where the DNA matches it firmly. Part of the rows lack a size; the others show once, few, many or a class for expanded clones.

abundance: -
v_gene: TRBV29-1
d_gene: -
j_gene: TRBJ1-1
CDR3nt: TGCAGCGTTCCAGGACCCGACGGGGTTCGAACTGAAGCTTTCTTT
CDR3aa: CSVPGPDGVRTEAFF

abundance: many
v_gene: TRBV7-2
d_gene: TRBD1
j_gene: TRBJ1-2
CDR3nt: TGTGCCAGCAGCTTAGCGGGGACAGGGGGCTTTGGCTACACCTTC
CDR3aa: CASSLAGTGGFGYTF

abundance: few
v_gene: TRBV18
d_gene: -
j_gene: TRBJ1-1
CDR3nt: TGTGCCAGCTCAAGCAAACAGGGAAACACTGAAGCTTTCTTT
CDR3aa: CASSSKQGNTEAFF

abundance: -
v_gene: TRBV7-6
d_gene: TRBD1
j_gene: TRBJ2-6
CDR3nt: TGTGCCAGCAGCTGGACAGGGCCACCTGGGGCCAACGTCCTGACTTTC
CDR3aa: CASSWTGPPGANVLTF

abundance: few
v_gene: TRBV30
d_gene: TRBD1
j_gene: TRBJ1-1
CDR3nt: TGTGCCTGCTTACAGGGGACCCTCCTGAACACTGAAGCTTTCTTT
CDR3aa: CACLQGTLLNTEAFF

abundance: few
v_gene: TRBV6-1
d_gene: -
j_gene: TRBJ1-5
CDR3nt: TGTGCCAGCAGTGAACTTAGCAATCAGCCCCAGCATTTT
CDR3aa: CASSELSNQPQHF

abundance: few
v_gene: TRBV5-6
d_gene: TRBD1
j_gene: TRBJ1-2
CDR3nt: TGTGCCAGCAGCTGGAGGGGACAGGGGGCGTATCGCTATGGCTACACCTTC
CDR3aa: CASSWRGQGAYRYGYTF

abundance: -
v_gene: TRBV28
d_gene: TRBD1
j_gene: TRBJ2-1
CDR3nt: TGTGCCAGCAGTTCCCCTGGGACAGGGTGGGGCAATGAGCAGTTCTTC
CDR3aa: CASSSPGTGWGNEQFF

abundance: few
v_gene: TRBV5-1
d_gene: -
j_gene: TRBJ1-2
CDR3nt: TGCGCCAGCAGCCCCGGGGGTGGCTACACCTTC
CDR3aa: CASSPGGGYTF

abundance: few
v_gene: TRBV7-7
d_gene: -
j_gene: TRBJ2-2
CDR3nt: TGTGCTAGCAGCTCATCCGGGACTTTGAACACCGGGGAGCTGTTTTTT
CDR3aa: CASSSSGTLNTGELFF

abundance: few
v_gene: TRBV5-1
d_gene: -
j_gene: TRBJ2-2
CDR3nt: TGCGCCAGCAGCTTCCCCGTCGGGAGAGGTGCCGGGGAGCTGTTTTTT
CDR3aa: CASSFPVGRGAGELFF